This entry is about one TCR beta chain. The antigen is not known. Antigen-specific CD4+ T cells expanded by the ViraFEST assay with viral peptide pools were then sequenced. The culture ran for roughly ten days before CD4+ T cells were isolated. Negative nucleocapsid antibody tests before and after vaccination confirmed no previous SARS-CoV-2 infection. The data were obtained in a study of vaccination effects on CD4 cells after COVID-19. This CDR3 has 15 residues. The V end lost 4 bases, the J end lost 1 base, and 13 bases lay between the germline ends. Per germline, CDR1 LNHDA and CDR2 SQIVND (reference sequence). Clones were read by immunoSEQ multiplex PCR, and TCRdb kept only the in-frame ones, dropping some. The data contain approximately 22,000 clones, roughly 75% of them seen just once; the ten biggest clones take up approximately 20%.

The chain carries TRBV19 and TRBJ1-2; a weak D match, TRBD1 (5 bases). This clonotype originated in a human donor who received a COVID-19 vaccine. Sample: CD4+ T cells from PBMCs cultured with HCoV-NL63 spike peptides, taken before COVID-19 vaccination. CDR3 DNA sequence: TGTGCCAGTAGTAAAACCCAGACAGTTAACTATGGCTACACCTTC. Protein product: CASSKTQTVNYGYTF.